This T cell receptor (beta chain) was recorded in a study of blood T cell repertoires in COVID-19. About the research overall: Sources were T cells, B-cell-depleted T cells, or PBMCs; the material itself was cDNA or gDNA.

Study processing details: For nucleated cells, counts were estimated from reference gene primer amplification. Sequencing was performed with immunoSEQ multiplex PCR; in TCRdb, only in-frame clones are kept and a portion is missing. Clonal size and the V and J genes are those of that table, whereas D and trimming came from the DNA. The table includes some 190,000 clones, around three quarters detected once. Recruitment covered under 25 US areas and drew participants whose ages spanned roughly 18 to 95 years. Participant-reported clinical history was the basis for cohort assignment. CDR3 length equals 14 residues. Germline V gene sequence: CDR1 SGHNT, CDR2 YENEEA. The V and J ends lost 4 bases and 2 bases respectively, with 9 bases between them.

The chain recombines TRBV11-3 with TRBJ1-3, with a weak D call TRBD1 (6 bases). The material sequenced was PBMCs or T cells enriched from blood (not recorded which). The TCR sequence derives from a woman aged 45-65 years with acute COVID-19. CDR3 in DNA: TGTGCCAGCAGCTCCGGACAGCCTGGAAACACCATATATTTT. Amino acids: CASSSGQPGNTIYF.